Listed below are T cell receptor beta chains from one sample, sequenced in a study of yellow fever vaccine responses in identical twins. TCRdb reprocessed the RT-PCR reads via MiXCR and lists one record per CDR3 protein. The sample carries over 15,000 distinct CDR3 sequences, roughly 75% recorded once. The starting material was T cells from blood (PBMCs), unsorted or a sorted subset (not recorded which), obtained before or after yellow fever vaccination (not recorded which). These receptors all come from a woman between 18 and 29 years old who received the yellow fever vaccine. CDR3s include the opening cysteine and the closing phenylalanine or tryptophan. A D gene is named only where the DNA matches it firmly.

cdr3_aa: CASSDGYTQETQYF
d_call: .
v_call: TRBV2
cdr3_length: 14
j_call: TRBJ2-5

cdr3_aa: CASSETAYEQYF
d_call: .
v_call: TRBV11-3
cdr3_length: 12
j_call: TRBJ2-7

cdr3_aa: CASSWASGGNEPFF
d_call: TRBD2
v_call: TRBV5-5
cdr3_length: 14
j_call: TRBJ2-1

cdr3_aa: CASSPTSGSEETQYF
d_call: TRBD2
v_call: TRBV18
cdr3_length: 15
j_call: TRBJ2-5

cdr3_aa: CASSPLDLQETQYF
d_call: .
v_call: TRBV28
cdr3_length: 14
j_call: TRBJ2-5

cdr3_aa: CATREPGRADTQYF
d_call: .
v_call: TRBV24-1
cdr3_length: 14
j_call: TRBJ2-3

cdr3_aa: CASSGQISNQPQHF
d_call: .
v_call: TRBV12-3/TRBV12-4
cdr3_length: 14
j_call: TRBJ1-5

cdr3_aa: CASSLGDRNTEAFF
d_call: TRBD1
v_call: TRBV7-6
cdr3_length: 14
j_call: TRBJ1-1

cdr3_aa: CASSPTGEGISYEQYF
d_call: TRBD1
v_call: TRBV7-9
cdr3_length: 16
j_call: TRBJ2-7

cdr3_aa: CASSPWGQGEGYTF
d_call: TRBD1
v_call: TRBV2
cdr3_length: 14
j_call: TRBJ1-2

cdr3_aa: CATSIMAQGAGNTIYF
d_call: .
v_call: TRBV15
cdr3_length: 16
j_call: TRBJ1-3

cdr3_aa: CASSPRLEYTGELFF
d_call: .
v_call: TRBV4-2
cdr3_length: 15
j_call: TRBJ2-2

cdr3_aa: CASSLVLGGRTSKTGELFF
d_call: TRBD2
v_call: TRBV11-2
cdr3_length: 19
j_call: TRBJ2-2

cdr3_aa: CASSDGGFGYTF
d_call: .
v_call: TRBV5-6
cdr3_length: 12
j_call: TRBJ1-2

cdr3_aa: CATSDDTRDSNIQYF
d_call: TRBD1
v_call: TRBV24-1
cdr3_length: 15
j_call: TRBJ2-4

cdr3_aa: CASSLNQRGSYNEQFF
d_call: TRBD2
v_call: TRBV11-3
cdr3_length: 16
j_call: TRBJ2-1

cdr3_aa: CASSVGGSPYEQYF
d_call: TRBD2
v_call: TRBV9
cdr3_length: 14
j_call: TRBJ2-7

cdr3_aa: CASSRGGTGEETQYF
d_call: TRBD1
v_call: TRBV4-1
cdr3_length: 15
j_call: TRBJ2-5

cdr3_aa: CANTPQPGACSYNEQFF
d_call: .
v_call: TRBV6-1
cdr3_length: 17
j_call: TRBJ2-1

cdr3_aa: CAIMGDLGDEQFF
d_call: .
v_call: TRBV10-3
cdr3_length: 13
j_call: TRBJ2-1

cdr3_aa: CASSQGQIAETQYF
d_call: TRBD1
v_call: TRBV5-6
cdr3_length: 14
j_call: TRBJ2-5

cdr3_aa: CASSQSPGVGETQYF
d_call: .
v_call: TRBV3-1
cdr3_length: 15
j_call: TRBJ2-5

cdr3_aa: CSVSTGSSYEQYF
d_call: TRBD1
v_call: TRBV29-1
cdr3_length: 13
j_call: TRBJ2-7

cdr3_aa: CASSTGTGDYNEQFF
d_call: TRBD1
v_call: TRBV11-1
cdr3_length: 15
j_call: TRBJ2-1

cdr3_aa: CSASPLAPGELFF
d_call: .
v_call: TRBV20-1
cdr3_length: 13
j_call: TRBJ2-2